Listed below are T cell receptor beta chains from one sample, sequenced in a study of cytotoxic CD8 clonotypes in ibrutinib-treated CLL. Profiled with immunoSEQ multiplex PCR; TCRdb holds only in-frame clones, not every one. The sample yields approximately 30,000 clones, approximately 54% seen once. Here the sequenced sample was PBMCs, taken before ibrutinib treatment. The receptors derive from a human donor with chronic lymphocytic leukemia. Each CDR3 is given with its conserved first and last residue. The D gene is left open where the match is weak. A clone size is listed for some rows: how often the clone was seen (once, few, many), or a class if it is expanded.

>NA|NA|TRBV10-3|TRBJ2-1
CAISGDSSTYNEQFF
TGTGCCATCAGTGGTGACAGTAGTACCTACAATGAGCAGTTCTTC
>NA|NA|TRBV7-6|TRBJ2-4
CASSLMSIRVAKNIQYF
TGTGCCAGCAGCTTAATGAGTATTCGAGTAGCCAAAAACATTCAGTACTTC
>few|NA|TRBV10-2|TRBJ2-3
CASSDWVGDTQYF
TGCGCCAGCAGTGATTGGGTCGGAGATACGCAGTATTTT
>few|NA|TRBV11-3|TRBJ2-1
CASSSGQYNEQFF
TGTGCCAGCAGCTCGGGACAATACAATGAGCAGTTCTTC
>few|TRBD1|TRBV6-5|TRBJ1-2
CASSYTGTGYGYTF
TGTGCCAGCAGTTACACCGGGACAGGATATGGCTACACCTTC
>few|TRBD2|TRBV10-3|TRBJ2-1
CATRTSGIRHEQFF
TGTGCCACCAGGACTAGCGGGATTCGCCATGAGCAGTTCTTC
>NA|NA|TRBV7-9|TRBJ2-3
CASLDSGSRTDTQYF
TGTGCCAGCCTCGATTCCGGTTCCCGCACAGATACGCAGTATTTT
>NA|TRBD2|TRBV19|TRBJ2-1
CASSRGLPEQFF
TGTGCCAGTAGTAGGGGACTACCCGAGCAGTTCTTC
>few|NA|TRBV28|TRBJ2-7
CASNQPGPLLSSYEQYF
TGTGCCAGCAACCAACCGGGCCCCCTCCTTAGCTCCTACGAGCAGTACTTC
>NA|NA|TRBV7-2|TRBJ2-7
CASSLYSSYEQYF
TGTGCCAGCAGCTTATACAGCTCCTACGAGCAGTACTTC
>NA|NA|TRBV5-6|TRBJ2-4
CASSLGPPGNIQYF
TGTGCCAGCAGCTTGGGTCCCCCGGGGAACATTCAGTACTTC
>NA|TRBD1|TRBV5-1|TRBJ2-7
CASSLPSETGVEQYF
TGCGCCAGCAGCTTGCCCTCCGAGACAGGGGTCGAGCAGTACTTC
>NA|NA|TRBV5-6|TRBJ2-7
CASSQRRRYEQYF
TGTGCCAGCAGCCAACGGCGCCGCTACGAGCAGTACTTC
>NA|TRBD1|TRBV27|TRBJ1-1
CASSLSRARGLNTEAFF
TGTGCCAGCAGTTTATCGAGGGCCAGGGGGCTCAACACTGAAGCTTTCTTT
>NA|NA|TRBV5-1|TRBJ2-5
CASSHWGVQETQYF
TGCGCCAGCAGCCACTGGGGGGTGCAAGAGACCCAGTACTTC
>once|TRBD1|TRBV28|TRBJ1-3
CASSAGGASGNTIYF
TGTGCCAGCAGTGCAGGGGGCGCCTCTGGAAACACCATATATTTT
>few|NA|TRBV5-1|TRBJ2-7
CASSLGLTYEQYF
TGCGCCAGCAGCTTGGGCCTAACCTACGAGCAGTACTTC
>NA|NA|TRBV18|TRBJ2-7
CASSQITGDRKGYEQYF
TGTGCCAGCTCACAAATAACCGGAGACAGGAAGGGATACGAGCAGTACTTC
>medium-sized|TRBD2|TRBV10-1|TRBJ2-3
CASSDRSGTFPDTQYF
TGCGCCAGCAGTGATCGTAGCGGGACTTTCCCAGATACGCAGTATTTT
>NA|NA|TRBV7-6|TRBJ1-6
CASSLRGVDSPLHF
TGTGCCAGCAGCTTAAGAGGTGTAGATTCACCCCTCCACTTT
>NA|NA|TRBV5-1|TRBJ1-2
CASSLMSAVYGYTF
TGCGCCAGCAGCTTGATGTCGGCCGTCTATGGCTACACCTTC
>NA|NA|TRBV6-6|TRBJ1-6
CASSSRSYNSPLHF
TGTGCCAGCAGTTCACGCTCCTATAATTCACCCCTCCACTTT
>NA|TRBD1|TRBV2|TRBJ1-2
CASSGDDRASNYGYTF
TGTGCCAGCAGTGGGGACGACAGGGCGAGTAACTATGGCTACACCTTC
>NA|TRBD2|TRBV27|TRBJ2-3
CASSFILAGFPSTDTQYF
TGTGCCAGCAGTTTTATACTAGCGGGATTTCCTAGCACAGATACGCAGTATTTT
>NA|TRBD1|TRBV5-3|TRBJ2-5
CARSLYPDRWQETQYF
TGTGCCAGAAGCTTATACCCGGACAGGTGGCAAGAGACCCAGTACTTC
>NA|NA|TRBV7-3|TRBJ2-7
CASSLGSGVTHEQYF
TGTGCCAGCAGCTTAGGATCAGGGGTTACCCACGAGCAGTACTTC
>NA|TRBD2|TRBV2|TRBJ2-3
CASSGLSGGFTDTQYF
TGTGCCAGCAGTGGACTTAGCGGGGGCTTCACAGATACGCAGTATTTT
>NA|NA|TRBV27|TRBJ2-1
CASSFGVGVTYNEQFF
TGTGCCAGCAGTTTCGGGGTAGGGGTGACCTACAATGAGCAGTTCTTC
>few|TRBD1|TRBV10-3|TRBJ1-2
CAISERGTGGYGYTF
TGTGCCATCAGTGAGAGGGGGACAGGGGGATATGGCTACACCTTC
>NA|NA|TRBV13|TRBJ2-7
CASSLGRKSYEQYF
TGTGCCAGCAGCTTAGGGCGGAAGTCCTACGAGCAGTACTTC
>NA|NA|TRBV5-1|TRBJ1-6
CASSLSGRTYSPLHF
TGCGCCAGCAGCTTGTCGGGCAGGACATATTCACCCCTCCACTTT
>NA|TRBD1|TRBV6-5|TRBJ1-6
CASSLNRGPSRTLHF
TGTGCCAGCAGTCTAAACAGGGGGCCCTCGAGAACCCTCCACTTT
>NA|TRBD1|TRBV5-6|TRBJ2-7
CASSFGRGPGDWQYF
TGTGCCAGCAGCTTCGGCAGGGGGCCGGGCGATTGGCAGTACTTC
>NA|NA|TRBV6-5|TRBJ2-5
CASRSSRARRETQYF
TGTGCCAGCAGATCGTCACGGGCGCGCCGAGAGACCCAGTACTTC
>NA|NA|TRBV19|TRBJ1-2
CASSIKQGSTGYTF
TGTGCCAGTAGTATAAAGCAGGGAAGCACTGGCTACACCTTC
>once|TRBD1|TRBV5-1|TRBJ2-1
CASSPRDRGKNEQFF
TGCGCCAGCAGCCCCCGGGACAGGGGCAAGAATGAGCAGTTCTTC
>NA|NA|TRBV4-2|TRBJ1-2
CASSHKTGDYGYTF
TGTGCCAGCAGCCATAAAACAGGTGACTATGGCTACACCTTC
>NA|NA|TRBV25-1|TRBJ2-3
CASSDSRLARDTQYF
TGTGCCAGCAGTGACTCGCGGCTGGCCCGTGACACGCAGTATTTT
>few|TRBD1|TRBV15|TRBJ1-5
CATSGDRGPGARQPQHF
TGTGCCACCAGCGGTGACAGGGGGCCTGGGGCTCGTCAGCCCCAGCATTTT
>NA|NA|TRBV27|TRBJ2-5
CASSLTVQETQYF
TGTGCCAGCAGTCTCACCGTACAAGAGACCCAGTACTTC
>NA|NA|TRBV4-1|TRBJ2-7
CASSQGSGNYEQYF
TGCGCCAGCAGCCAAGGTTCGGGGAACTACGAGCAGTACTTC
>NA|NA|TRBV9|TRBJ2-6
CASSVARGVGANVLTF
TGTGCCAGCAGCGTAGCTCGCGGGGTTGGGGCCAACGTCCTGACTTTC
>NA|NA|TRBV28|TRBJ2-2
CASSLRGPRRRNTGELFF
TGTGCCAGCAGTTTGAGGGGCCCTCGGAGGCGGAACACCGGGGAGCTGTTTTTT
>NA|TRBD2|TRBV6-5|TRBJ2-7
CASNNGLAGDYEQYF
TGTGCCAGCAACAATGGACTAGCGGGAGATTACGAGCAGTACTTC
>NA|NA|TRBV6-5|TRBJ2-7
CASSYYAEQYF
TGTGCCAGCAGTTACTACGCCGAGCAGTACTTC
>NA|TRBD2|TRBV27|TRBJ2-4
CASRPPGLADEKNIQYF
TGTGCCAGCAGGCCGCCGGGACTAGCGGACGAGAAAAACATTCAGTACTTC
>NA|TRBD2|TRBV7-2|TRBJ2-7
CASSPRLAGVLYEQYF
TGTGCCAGCAGCCCAAGACTAGCGGGAGTTTTGTACGAGCAGTACTTC
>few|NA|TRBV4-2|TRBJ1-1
CASSQDPWMNTEAFF
TGTGCCAGCAGCCAGGACCCTTGGATGAACACTGAAGCTTTCTTT
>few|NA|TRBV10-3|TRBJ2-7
CAISAGQGYEQYF
TGTGCCATCAGTGCCGGCCAAGGCTACGAGCAGTACTTC
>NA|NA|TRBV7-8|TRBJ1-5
CASSYRDLNQPQHF
TGTGCCAGCAGCTACAGGGACCTCAATCAGCCCCAGCATTTT
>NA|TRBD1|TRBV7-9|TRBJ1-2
CASSLDRSRGYTF
TGTGCCAGCAGCTTGGACAGGAGTCGTGGCTACACCTTC
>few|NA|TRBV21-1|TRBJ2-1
CASSTIPSNEQFF
TGTGCCAGCAGCACCATACCTTCCAATGAGCAGTTCTTC
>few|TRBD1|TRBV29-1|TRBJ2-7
CSVEGTGTYEQYF
TGCAGCGTTGAGGGGACAGGGACCTACGAGCAGTACTTC
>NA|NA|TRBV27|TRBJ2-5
CASSSRTAEETQYF
TGTGCCAGCAGTTCTAGGACTGCGGAAGAGACCCAGTACTTC